The 12 T cell receptor beta chains in this list originate from one sample, sequenced in a study of graft-versus-host responses after intestinal transplantation. Assay used: immunoSEQ multiplex PCR; TCRdb lists only in-frame clones, some missing. The sample carries about 100,000 clones, 80% to 95% recorded once. Their cognate antigens are unknown. The specimen was unstimulated CD8+ T cells sorted from spleen or lymph node cells, collected before intestinal transplant. These TCRs come from a human donor who received an intestinal transplant.

The rearrangement uses TRBV11-2 and TRBJ2-1; D gene uncertain. The CDR3 totals 13 residues. Deletions cut 3 bases from V and 9 bases from J, with 12 bases between. Germline values: CDR1 SGHAT, CDR2 FQNNGV. Written as DNA, the CDR3 is TGTGCCAGCAGCTTCCTGTTTATGCGTGAGCAGTTCTTC. It yields the protein CASSFLFMREQFF.

The chain carries TRBV5-5 and TRBJ2-1; the D call may be TRBD1 or TRBD2 (6 bases each). The CDR3 has 17 residues. Trimming removed 5 bases from V and 6 bases from J, with 24 bases in between. CDR1 and CDR2 from the germline V gene are SGHKS and YYEKEE (reference sequence). CDR3 in amino acids: CASRSPPGASDANEQFF. CDR3 nucleotide sequence: TGTGCCAGCAGATCTCCCCCGGGGGCGAGTGACGCCAATGAGCAGTTCTTC. The full variable domain, its missing parts supplied by reference TRBV5-5 and TRBJ2-1, is DAGVTQSPTHLIKTRGQQVTLRCSPISGHKSVSWYQQVLGQGPQFIFQYYEKEERGRGNFPDRFSARQFPNYSSELNVNALLLGDSALYLCASRSPPGASDANEQFFGPGTRLTVL.

The chain links TRBV2 to TRBJ2-3; weak D call: TRBD2 (6 bases). The length of the CDR3 is 15 residues. Germline assignment: CDR1 SNHLY and CDR2 FYNNEI. The germline V and J ends were trimmed by 3 bases and 3 bases, with 13 bases remaining between them. The CDR3 DNA sequence: TGTGCCAGCAGTGACCCCGGGGGAGAGACAGATACGCAGTATTTT. This sequence encodes CASSDPGGETDTQYF. Complete variable domain (other parts from reference TRBV2 and TRBJ2-3): EPEVTQTPSHQVTQMGQEVILRCVPISNHLYFYWYRQILGQKVEFLVSFYNNEISEKSEIFDDQFSVERPDGSNFTLKIRSTKLEDSAMYFCASSDPGGETDTQYFGPGTRLTVL.

This chain links TRBV25-1 with TRBJ2-1; 10 nucleotides line up with TRBD2. This CDR3 spans 18 amino acids. Trimming removed 1 base from V and 3 bases from J; junction bases left unmatched: 9. The V gene's germline CDR1 is MGHDK and CDR2 SYGVNS. DNA of the CDR3: TGTGCCAGCAGTGAATGGGGCGGAAGACTAGCGGGCTACAATGAGCAGTTCTTC. It encodes CASSEWGGRLAGYNEQFF.

The chain links TRBV2 to TRBJ1-1; D is uncertain. The CDR3 extends over 13 amino acids. V lost 2 bases to trimming and J lost 3 bases, with 7 bases between them. From germline, CDR1 is SNHLY and CDR2 FYNNEI. The CDR3 nucleotides are TGTGCCAGCAGTGAACCGGAGTACACTGAAGCTTTCTTT. Amino acid sequence: CASSEPEYTEAFF. The complete variable domain, with remaining parts taken from reference TRBV2 and TRBJ1-1, reads EPEVTQTPSHQVTQMGQEVILRCVPISNHLYFYWYRQILGQKVEFLVSFYNNEISEKSEIFDDQFSVERPDGSNFTLKIRSTKLEDSAMYFCASSEPEYTEAFFGQGTRLTVV.

This clone showed up just a few times. The chain couples TRBV18 to TRBJ2-7, with a possible D match to TRBD2 (6 bases). Trimming pared 2 bases from V and 3 bases from J, leaving 14 bases between. The germline gives CDR1 KGHSH, CDR2 LQKENI. The CDR3 extends over 15 amino acids. Written as DNA, the CDR3 is TGTGCCAGCTCACCAAGGTCAGGGACTGACTACGAGCAGTACTTC. Amino acid sequence: CASSPRSGTDYEQYF. The variable domain in full, with the rest retrieved from reference TRBV18 and TRBJ2-7, is NAGVMQNPRHLVRRRGQEARLRCSPMKGHSHVYWYRQLPEEGLKFMVYLQKENIIDESGMPKERFSAEFPKEGPSILRIQQVVRGDSAAYFCASSPRSGTDYEQYFGPGTRLTVT.

This CDR3 is CASSPNIGLNTEAFF. The CDR3 DNA reads as TGTGCCAGCAGTCCCAACATCGGTTTGAACACTGAAGCTTTCTTT. The V gene is TRBV27, the J gene TRBJ1-1; D uncertain. This CDR3 is built from 15 residues. V gave up 5 bases and J gave up 0 bases, with 13 bases separating them. CDR1 and CDR2 from the germline V gene are MNHEY and SMNVEV (reference sequence).

The V call is TRBV5-1, the J call TRBJ2-2, with 7 bases matching TRBD2. Germline V gives CDR1 SGHRS, CDR2 YFSETQ. The CDR3 runs to 15 residues. Unmatched junction bases numbered 7, after V lost 4 bases and J lost 4 bases. The CDR3 region is CASSPAGVPTGELFF. CDR3 DNA: TGCGCCAGCAGCCCTGCGGGGGTCCCCACCGGGGAGCTGTTTTTT.

This rearrangement joins TRBV27 to TRBJ2-1; D gene ambiguous. The length of the CDR3 is 13 residues. Germline CDR1 MNHEY, CDR2 SMNVEV (reference sequence). V was pared by 1 base and J by 8 bases, with 9 bases between. The CDR3 bases are TGTGCCAGCAGTTTATTGGGTTCGCATGAGCAGTTCTTC. Its translation: CASSLLGSHEQFF.

The rearrangement links TRBV11-2 to TRBJ2-4; D possibly uses TRBD1 or TRBD2 (6 bases each). Trimming removed 4 bases at V and 12 bases at J, with 16 bases between. This CDR3 region has 13 residues. Germline V lookup: CDR1 SGHAT, CDR2 FQNNGV. In nucleotides, the CDR3 is TGTGCCAGCAGCTGGCGAGGGGGGCAGGATCAGTACTTC. Amino acid sequence: CASSWRGGQDQYF. The whole variable domain, filled in from reference TRBV11-2 and TRBJ2-4, reads EAGVAQSPRYKIIEKRQSVAFWCNPISGHATLYWYQQILGQGPKLLIQFQNNGVVDDSQLPKDRFSAERLKGVDSTLKIQPAKLEDSAVYLCASSWRGGQDQYFGAGTRLSVL.

The rearrangement uses TRBV11-2 and TRBJ2-5; 8 nucleotides align to TRBD1. This CDR3 is built from 15 residues. V shed 5 bases and J 5 bases; nucleotides not matched to a gene: 10. The germline V gene encodes CDR1 SGHAT and CDR2 FQNNGV. In nucleotides, the CDR3 is TGTGCCAGCAGCCTTCCCAGGGGGCGAGGGGAGACCCAGTACTTC. The encoded protein is CASSLPRGRGETQYF.

The V call is TRBV5-4, the J call TRBJ2-5; possibly TRBD1 or TRBD2 for D (6 bases each). V was shortened by 10 bases and J by 4 bases, with 20 bases between the two germline ends. Per the germline V gene, CDR1 is SGHNT and CDR2 is YYREEE (reference sequence). This CDR3 is 14 amino acids long. DNA for the CDR3: TGTGCCCGTCCCTTGGGGGGCGCTGGAGAGACCCAGTACTTC. Protein product: CARPLGGAGETQYF.